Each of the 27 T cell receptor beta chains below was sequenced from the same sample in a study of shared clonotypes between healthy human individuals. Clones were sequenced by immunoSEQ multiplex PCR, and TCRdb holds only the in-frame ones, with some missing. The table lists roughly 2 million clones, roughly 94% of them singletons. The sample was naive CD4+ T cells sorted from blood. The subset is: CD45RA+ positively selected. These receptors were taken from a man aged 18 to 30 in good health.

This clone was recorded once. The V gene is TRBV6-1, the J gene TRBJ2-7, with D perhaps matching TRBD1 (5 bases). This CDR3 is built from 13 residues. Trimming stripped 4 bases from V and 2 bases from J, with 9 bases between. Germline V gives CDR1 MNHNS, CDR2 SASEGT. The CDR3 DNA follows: TGTGCCAGCAGTGCGTCCAGGGCCTACGAGCAGTACTTC. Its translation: CASSASRAYEQYF.

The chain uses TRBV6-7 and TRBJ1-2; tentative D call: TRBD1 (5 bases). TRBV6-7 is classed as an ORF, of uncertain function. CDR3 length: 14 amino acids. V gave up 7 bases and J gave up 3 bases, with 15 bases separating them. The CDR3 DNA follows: TGTGCCAGCACTTTAGTTCGGGGGGACTATGGCTACACCTTC. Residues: CASTLVRGDYGYTF.

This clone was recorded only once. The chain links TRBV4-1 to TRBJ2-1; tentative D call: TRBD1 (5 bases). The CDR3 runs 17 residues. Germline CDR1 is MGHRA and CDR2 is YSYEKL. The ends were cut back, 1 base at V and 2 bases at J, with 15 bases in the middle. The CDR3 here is CASSQVHGAPAYNEQFF. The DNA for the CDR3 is TGCGCCAGCAGCCAAGTCCATGGGGCTCCTGCCTACAATGAGCAGTTCTTC.

This chain's CDR3 is CASSLVGTGRGANTGELFF. CDR3 DNA sequence: TGTGCCAGCAGTTTAGTCGGGACAGGGAGGGGGGCGAACACCGGGGAGCTGTTTTTT. The chain is built from TRBV27 and TRBJ2-2; 9 bases are a match to TRBD1. Looked up from germline, CDR1 is MNHEY and CDR2 is SMNVEV (reference sequence). The ends lost 2 bases at V and 0 bases at J; junction bases unmatched: 10. This CDR3 has 19 amino acids.

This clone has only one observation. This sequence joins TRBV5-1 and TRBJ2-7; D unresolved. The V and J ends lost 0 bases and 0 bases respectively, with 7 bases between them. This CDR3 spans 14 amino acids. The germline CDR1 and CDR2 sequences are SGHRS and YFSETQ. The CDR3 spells CASSLDFPSYEQYF. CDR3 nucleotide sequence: TGCGCCAGCAGCTTGGACTTTCCCTCCTACGAGCAGTACTTC.

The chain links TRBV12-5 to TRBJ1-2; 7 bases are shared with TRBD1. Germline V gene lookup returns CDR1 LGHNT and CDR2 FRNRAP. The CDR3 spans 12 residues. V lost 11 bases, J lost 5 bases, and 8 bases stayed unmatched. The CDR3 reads CAGETGSYGYTF. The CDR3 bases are TGTGCTGGCGAGACAGGGTCGTATGGCTACACCTTC. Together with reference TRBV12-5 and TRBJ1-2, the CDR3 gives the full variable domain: DARVTQTPRHKVTEMGQEVTMRCQPILGHNTVFWYRQTMMQGLELLAYFRNRAPLDDSGMPKDRFSAEMPDATLATLKIQPSEPRDSAVYFCAGETGSYGYTFGSGTRLTVV.

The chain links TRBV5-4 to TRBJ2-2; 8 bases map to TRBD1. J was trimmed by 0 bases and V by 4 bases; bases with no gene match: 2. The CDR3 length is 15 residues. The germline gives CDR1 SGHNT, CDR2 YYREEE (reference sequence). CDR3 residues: CASSRDRPNTGELFF. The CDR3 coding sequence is TGTGCCAGCAGCCGGGACAGGCCGAACACCGGGGAGCTGTTTTTT. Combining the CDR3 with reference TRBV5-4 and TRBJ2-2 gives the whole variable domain ETGVTQSPTHLIKTRGQQVTLRCSSQSGHNTVSWYQQALGQGPQFIFQYYREEENGRGNFPPRFSGLQFPNYSSELNVNALELDDSALYLCASSRDRPNTGELFFGEGSRLTVL.

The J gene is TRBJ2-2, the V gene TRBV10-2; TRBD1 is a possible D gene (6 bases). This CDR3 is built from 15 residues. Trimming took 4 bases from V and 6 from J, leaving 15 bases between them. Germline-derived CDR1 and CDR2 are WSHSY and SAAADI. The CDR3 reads CASSGYYRVPGELFF. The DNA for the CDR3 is TGCGCCAGCAGTGGATATTACAGGGTCCCCGGGGAGCTGTTTTTT.

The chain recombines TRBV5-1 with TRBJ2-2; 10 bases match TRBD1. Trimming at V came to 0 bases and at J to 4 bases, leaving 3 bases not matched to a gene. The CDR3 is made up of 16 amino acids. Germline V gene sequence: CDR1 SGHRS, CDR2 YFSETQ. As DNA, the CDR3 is TGCGCCAGCAGCTTGGTGCGGACAGGGGGCACCGGGGAGCTGTTTTTT. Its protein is CASSLVRTGGTGELFF.

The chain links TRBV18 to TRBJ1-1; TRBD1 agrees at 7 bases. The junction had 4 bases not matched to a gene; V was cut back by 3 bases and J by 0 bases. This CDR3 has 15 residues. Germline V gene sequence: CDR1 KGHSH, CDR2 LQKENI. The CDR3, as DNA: TGTGCCAGCTCACCCGAGGGGACAGTGAACACTGAAGCTTTCTTT. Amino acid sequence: CASSPEGTVNTEAFF.

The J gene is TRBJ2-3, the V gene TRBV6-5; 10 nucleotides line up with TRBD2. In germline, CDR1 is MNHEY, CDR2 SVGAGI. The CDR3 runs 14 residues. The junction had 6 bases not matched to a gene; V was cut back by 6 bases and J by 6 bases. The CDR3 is CASRLAGRGDTQYF. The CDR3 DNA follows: TGTGCCAGCAGACTAGCGGGACGAGGGGATACGCAGTATTTT.

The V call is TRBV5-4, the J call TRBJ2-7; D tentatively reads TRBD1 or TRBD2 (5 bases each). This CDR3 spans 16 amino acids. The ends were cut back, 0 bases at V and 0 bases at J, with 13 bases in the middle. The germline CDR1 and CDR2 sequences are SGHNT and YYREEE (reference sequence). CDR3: CASSLVSRGFSYEQYF. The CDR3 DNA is TGTGCCAGCAGCTTGGTTTCGAGGGGCTTCTCCTACGAGCAGTACTTC.

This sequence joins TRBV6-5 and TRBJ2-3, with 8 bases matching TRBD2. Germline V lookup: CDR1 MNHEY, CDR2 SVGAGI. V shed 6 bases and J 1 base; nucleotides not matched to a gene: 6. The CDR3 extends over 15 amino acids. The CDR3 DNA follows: TGTGCCAGCAGCCGGGGAGCGGGAGGCACAGATACGCAGTATTTT. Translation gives CASSRGAGGTDTQYF.

The CDR3 nucleotides are TGTGCCAGCAACACAGGGCGCACTGAAGCTTTCTTT. It yields the protein CASNTGRTEAFF. V usage is TRBV28 and J usage is TRBJ1-1; D is possibly TRBD1 (6 bases). Trimming pared 7 bases from V and 4 bases from J, leaving 10 bases between. The V gene's germline CDR1 is MDHEN and CDR2 SYDVKM. CDR3 length equals 12 residues.

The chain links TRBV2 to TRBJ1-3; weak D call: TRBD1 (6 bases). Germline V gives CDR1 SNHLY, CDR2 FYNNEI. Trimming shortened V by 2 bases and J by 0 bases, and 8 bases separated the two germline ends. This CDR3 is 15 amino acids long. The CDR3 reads CASSEQGSSGNTIYF. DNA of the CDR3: TGTGCCAGCAGTGAACAGGGGAGCTCTGGAAACACCATATATTTT.

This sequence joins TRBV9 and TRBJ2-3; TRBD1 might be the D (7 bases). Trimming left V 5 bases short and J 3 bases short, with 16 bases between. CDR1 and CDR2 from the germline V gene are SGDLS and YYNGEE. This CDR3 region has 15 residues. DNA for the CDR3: TGTGCCAGCAGTGCGGACAGGAGGGAAACAGATACGCAGTATTTT. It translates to CASSADRRETDTQYF.

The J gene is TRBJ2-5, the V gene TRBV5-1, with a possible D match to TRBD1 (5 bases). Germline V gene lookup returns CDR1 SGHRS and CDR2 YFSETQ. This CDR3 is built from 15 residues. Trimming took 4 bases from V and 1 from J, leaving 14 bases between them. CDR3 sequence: CASSRSQGRQETQYF. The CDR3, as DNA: TGCGCCAGCAGCCGGTCGCAGGGCCGCCAAGAGACCCAGTACTTC.

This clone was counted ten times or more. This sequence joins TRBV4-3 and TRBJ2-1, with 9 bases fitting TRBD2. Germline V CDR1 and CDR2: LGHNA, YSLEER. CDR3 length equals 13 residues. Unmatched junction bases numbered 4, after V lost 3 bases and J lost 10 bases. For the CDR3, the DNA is TGCGCCAGCAGCCATGGGACTAGCCGAGAGCAGTTCTTC. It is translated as CASSHGTSREQFF.

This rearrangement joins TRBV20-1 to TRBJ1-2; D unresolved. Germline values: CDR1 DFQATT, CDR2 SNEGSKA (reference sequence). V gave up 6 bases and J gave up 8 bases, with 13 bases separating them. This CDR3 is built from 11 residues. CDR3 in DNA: TGCAGTGCGGAGAATGGGCCGGGCTACACCTTC. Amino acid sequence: CSAENGPGYTF.

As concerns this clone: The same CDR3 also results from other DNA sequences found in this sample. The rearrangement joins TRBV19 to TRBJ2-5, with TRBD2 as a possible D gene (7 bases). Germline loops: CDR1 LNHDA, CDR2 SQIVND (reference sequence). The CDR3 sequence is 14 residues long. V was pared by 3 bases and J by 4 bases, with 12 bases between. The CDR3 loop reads CASSIGGAGETQYF. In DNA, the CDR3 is TGTGCCAGTAGTATTGGGGGGGCTGGAGAGACCCAGTACTTC.

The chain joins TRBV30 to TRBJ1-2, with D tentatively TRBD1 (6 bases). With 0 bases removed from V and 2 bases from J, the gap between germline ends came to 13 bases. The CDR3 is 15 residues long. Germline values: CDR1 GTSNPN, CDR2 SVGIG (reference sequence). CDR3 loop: CAWSVAGAWNYGYTF. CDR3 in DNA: TGTGCCTGGAGTGTAGCAGGGGCGTGGAACTATGGCTACACCTTC.

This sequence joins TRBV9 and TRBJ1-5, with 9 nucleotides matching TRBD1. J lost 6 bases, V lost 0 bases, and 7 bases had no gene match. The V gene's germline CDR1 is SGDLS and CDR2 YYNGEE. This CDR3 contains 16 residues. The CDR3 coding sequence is TGTGCCAGCAGCGTAGGACAGGGGGGGATTGGTCAGCCCCAGCATTTT. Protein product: CASSVGQGGIGQPQHF.

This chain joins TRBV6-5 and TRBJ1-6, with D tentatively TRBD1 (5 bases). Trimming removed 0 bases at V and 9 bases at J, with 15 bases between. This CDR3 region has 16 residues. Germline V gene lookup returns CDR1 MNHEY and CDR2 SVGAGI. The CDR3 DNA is TGTGCCAGCAGTTACTCAAAGAAGGGGAGCGGTTCACCCCTCCACTTT. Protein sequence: CASSYSKKGSGSPLHF.

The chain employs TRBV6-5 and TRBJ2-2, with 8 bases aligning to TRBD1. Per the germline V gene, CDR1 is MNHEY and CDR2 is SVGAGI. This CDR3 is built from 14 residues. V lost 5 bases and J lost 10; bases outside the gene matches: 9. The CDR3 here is CASSRPGTGVELFF. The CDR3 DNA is TGTGCCAGCAGTCGTCCCGGGACAGGTGTGGAGCTGTTTTTT.

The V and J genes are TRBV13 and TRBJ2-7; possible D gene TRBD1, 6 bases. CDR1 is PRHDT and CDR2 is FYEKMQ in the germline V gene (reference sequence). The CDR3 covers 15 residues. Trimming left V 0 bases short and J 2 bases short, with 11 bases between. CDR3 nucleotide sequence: TGTGCCAGCAGCTTAGGGTGGCAGGGGACCTACGAGCAGTACTTC. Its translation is CASSLGWQGTYEQYF.

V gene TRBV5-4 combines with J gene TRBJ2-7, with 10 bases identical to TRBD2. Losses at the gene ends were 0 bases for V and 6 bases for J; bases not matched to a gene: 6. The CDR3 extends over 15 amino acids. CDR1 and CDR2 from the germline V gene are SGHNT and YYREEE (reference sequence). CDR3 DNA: TGTGCCAGCAGCTTGGGGTCTAGCGGGAGTCGCGAGCAGTACTTC. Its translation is CASSLGSSGSREQYF.

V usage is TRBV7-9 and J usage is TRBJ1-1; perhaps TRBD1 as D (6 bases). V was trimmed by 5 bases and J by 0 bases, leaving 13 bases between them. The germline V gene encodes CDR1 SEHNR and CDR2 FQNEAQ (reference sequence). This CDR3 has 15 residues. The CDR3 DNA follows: TGTGCCAGCAGCCAAAGGGGGGGTGTGAACACTGAAGCTTTCTTT. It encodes CASSQRGGVNTEAFF.